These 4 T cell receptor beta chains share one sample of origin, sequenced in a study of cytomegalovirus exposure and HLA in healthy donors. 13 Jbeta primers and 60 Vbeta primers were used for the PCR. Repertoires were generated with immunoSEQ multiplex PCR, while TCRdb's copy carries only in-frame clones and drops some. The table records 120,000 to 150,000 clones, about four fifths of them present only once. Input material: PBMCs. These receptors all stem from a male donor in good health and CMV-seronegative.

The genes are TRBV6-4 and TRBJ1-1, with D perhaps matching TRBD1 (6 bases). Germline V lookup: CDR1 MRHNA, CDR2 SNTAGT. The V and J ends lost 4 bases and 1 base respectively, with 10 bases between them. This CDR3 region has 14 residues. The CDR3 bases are TGTGCCAGCAGTGCACAGGGAGCGAACACTGAAGCTTTCTTT. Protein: CASSAQGANTEAFF.

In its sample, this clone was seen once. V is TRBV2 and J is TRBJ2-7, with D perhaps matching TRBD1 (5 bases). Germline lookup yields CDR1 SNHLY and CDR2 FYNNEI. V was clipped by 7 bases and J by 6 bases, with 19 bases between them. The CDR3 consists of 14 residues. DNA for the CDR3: TGTGCCAGCACCCCGTTGCTTGGGGCCCGCGAGCAGTACTTC. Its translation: CASTPLLGAREQYF. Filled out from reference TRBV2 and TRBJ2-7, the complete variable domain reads EPEVTQTPSHQVTQMGQEVILRCVPISNHLYFYWYRQILGQKVEFLVSFYNNEISEKSEIFDDQFSVERPDGSNFTLKIRSTKLEDSAMYFCASTPLLGAREQYFGPGTRLTVT.

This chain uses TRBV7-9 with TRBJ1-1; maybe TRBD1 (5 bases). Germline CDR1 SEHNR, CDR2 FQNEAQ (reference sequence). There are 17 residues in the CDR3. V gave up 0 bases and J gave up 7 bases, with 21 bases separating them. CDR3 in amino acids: CASSLALVGGALSEAFF. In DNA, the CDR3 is TGTGCCAGCAGCTTAGCGTTAGTAGGAGGGGCGCTTAGTGAAGCTTTCTTT. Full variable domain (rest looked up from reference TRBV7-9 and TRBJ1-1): DTGVSQNPRHKITKRGQNVTFRCDPISEHNRLYWYRQTLGQGPEFLTYFQNEAQLEKSRLLSDRFSAERPKGSFSTLEIQRTEQGDSAMYLCASSLALVGGALSEAFFGQGTRLTVV.

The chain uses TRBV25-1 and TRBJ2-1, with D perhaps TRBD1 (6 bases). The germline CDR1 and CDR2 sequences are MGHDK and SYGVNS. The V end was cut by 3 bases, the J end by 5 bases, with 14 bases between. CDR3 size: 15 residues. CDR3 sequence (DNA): TGTGCCAGCAGTGACACCCAGACAGGTCACAATGAGCAGTTCTTC. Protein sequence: CASSDTQTGHNEQFF.